One T cell receptor (beta chain) is described in this entry. This sample stems from a study of shared clonotypes between healthy human individuals. Background on the study: Three plates each covered CD4 naive and memory; CD8 naive two, CD8 memory one.

Method: immunoSEQ multiplex PCR; TCRdb's copy keeps in-frame clones and lacks some. The sample shows about 1.9 million clones, over 85% of them seen only once. The germline V gene has CDR1 SEHNR and CDR2 FQNEAQ (reference sequence). The CDR3 loop spans 13 amino acids. The germline V and J ends were trimmed by 5 bases and 7 bases, with 12 bases remaining between them. CD45RO-negative, CCR7-positively selected cells formed the naive CD8 fraction, excluding terminally differentiated effector memory CD45RA+ cells. The source material was naive CD8+ T cells from PBMCs. The chain recombines TRBV7-9 with TRBJ1-5; D gene ambiguous. The receptor was isolated from a young man in good health. Some clones in this sample may be carry-over from other donors' samples. The DNA of the CDR3 is TGTGCCAGCAGCGAGGCAGGAGAGCAGCCCCAGCATTTT. It yields the protein CASSEAGEQPQHF. Complete variable domain (other parts from reference TRBV7-9 and TRBJ1-5): DTGVSQNPRHKITKRGQNVTFRCDPISEHNRLYWYRQTLGQGPEFLTYFQNEAQLEKSRLLSDRFSAERPKGSFSTLEIQRTEQGDSAMYLCASSEAGEQPQHFGDGTRLSIL.